This TCR beta chain was observed in a study of blood T cell repertoires in COVID-19. V dropped 3 bases and J dropped 0 bases, with 11 bases sitting between them. The CDR3 consists of 15 residues. In germline, CDR1 is DFQATT, CDR2 SNEGSKA (reference sequence). Sequencing was performed with immunoSEQ multiplex PCR; in TCRdb, only in-frame clones are kept and a portion is missing. The sample lists fewer than 350,000 clones, 70% to 90% seen once, with about 6.1% in the top ten. The source material was PBMCs or T cells enriched from blood (not recorded which). The TCR comes from a woman between 35 and 50 years old who had recovered from COVID-19. The rearrangement links TRBV20-1 to TRBJ1-4; the D gene is possibly TRBD1 (5 bases). CDR3 DNA: TGCAGTGCTAGTCCTGGGGCGACAACTAATGAAAAACTGTTTTTT. Protein product: CSASPGATTNEKLFF.